This is a list of T cell receptor beta chains from one sample in a study of CD8+ T cells in alopecia areata. The assay was immunoSEQ multiplex PCR, and TCRdb's table has in-frame clones only and misses some. There are fewer than 200,000 clones in the sample; about 61% occur only once, and 16% lies in the top ten. The sample was CD4+ T cells sorted from blood, taken at approximately week 56, from a patient treated with tofacitinib. These receptors all come from a human donor with alopecia areata. The CDR3 runs from the conserved cysteine through the conserved F or W. D genes are given only for firm matches. Only some rows state a clone size, as once, few, many or a class for expanded clones.

DNA	CDR3	D	size	J	V	length
TGCGCCAGCGACTTGGGGCCGGGACACGCTGAAGCTTTCTTT	CASDLGPGHAEAFF	NA	NA	TRBJ1-1	TRBV5-1	14
TGCGCCAGCAGTCAATCGAAAGGGGACAGGAACACCGGGGAGCTGTTTTTT	CASSQSKGDRNTGELFF	TRBD1	few	TRBJ2-2	TRBV23-1	17
TGTGCCTGGATTAGGCCAGGACTACCTAATGAAAAACTGTTTTTT	CAWIRPGLPNEKLFF	NA	NA	TRBJ1-4	TRBV30	15
TGTGCCAGCAACGATAGCAATCAGCCCCAGCATTTT	CASNDSNQPQHF	NA	NA	TRBJ1-5	TRBV21-1	12
TGTGCTAGTGGTCCCCCGGATACGCAGTATTTT	CASGPPDTQYF	NA	few	TRBJ2-3	TRBV12-5	11
TGTGCCTGGAGAGATCGGGCCCCGGCCCAGCCCCAGCATTTT	CAWRDRAPAQPQHF	NA	NA	TRBJ1-5	TRBV30	14
TGTGCCAGCAGCGGGTGGGCTGTCAGGGATGAGCAGTACTTC	CASSGWAVRDEQYF	NA	NA	TRBJ2-7	TRBV5-6	14
TGTGCCAGCTCACCGACGAGGGATGAAAAACTGTTTTTT	CASSPTRDEKLFF	NA	few	TRBJ1-4	TRBV18	13
TGTGCCAGCAGCCCACCGAGGGAACCGGGGGTAGCCAAAAACATTCAGTACTTC	CASSPPREPGVAKNIQYF	NA	few	TRBJ2-4	TRBV5-6	18
TGCGCCAGCAGCCACCAGGAGGGGGTCCACGAGCAGTACTTC	CASSHQEGVHEQYF	NA	NA	TRBJ2-7	TRBV4-1	14
TGCGCCAGCAGCTTGGACCCGACAGGGTTGGGCTACGAGCAGTACTTC	CASSLDPTGLGYEQYF	TRBD1	NA	TRBJ2-7	TRBV5-1	16
TGTGCCGGGAACACGCTTGGCGGGGGGGCCTATGAGCAGTTCTTC	CAGNTLGGGAYEQFF	TRBD2	once	TRBJ2-1	TRBV30	15
TGTGCCAGCAGTCGGACAGGGCGAGAGACCCAGTACTTC	CASSRTGRETQYF	TRBD1	few	TRBJ2-5	TRBV2	13
TGTGCCAGCAGCGGGCAGACAGGGGGCAGGTCTGGGGCCAACGTCCTGACTTTC	CASSGQTGGRSGANVLTF	TRBD1	many	TRBJ2-6	TRBV5-4	18
TGCAGCGTTCAGGGGGACACAGATACGCAGTATTTT	CSVQGDTDTQYF	TRBD1	NA	TRBJ2-3	TRBV29-1	12
TGTGCCAGCAGTGAACTGGTAATAGCGGGACAAAAAGCTTTCTTT	CASSELVIAGQKAFF	NA	NA	TRBJ1-1	TRBV2	15
TGTGCCAGCAGTCAAACAGGACTCAATCAGCCCCAGCATTTT	CASSQTGLNQPQHF	NA	NA	TRBJ1-5	TRBV25-1	14
TGTGCCGCACTGGGAGCAGATACGCAGTATTTT	CAALGADTQYF	NA	NA	TRBJ2-3	TRBV10-3	11
TGTGCCAGCAGCCAAGAGGTCAAGGATCAGCCCCAGCATTTT	CASSQEVKDQPQHF	NA	few	TRBJ1-5	TRBV4-2	14
TGCAGCGTTCGTGACAGCAGCTCTGGGGCCAACGTCCTGACTTTC	CSVRDSSSGANVLTF	NA	NA	TRBJ2-6	TRBV29-1	15
TGTGCCAGCAGCCCAACAGGGTCGAACTACAATGAGCAGTTCTTC	CASSPTGSNYNEQFF	NA	NA	TRBJ2-1	TRBV7-8	15
TGCGCCAGCACCCAGGACAGGGGTAATGAGCAGTTCTTC	CASTQDRGNEQFF	TRBD1	NA	TRBJ2-1	TRBV5-1	13
TGTGCCAGCAGAGCGGGACAACATAGCAATCAGCCCCAGCATTTT	CASRAGQHSNQPQHF	NA	NA	TRBJ1-5	TRBV6-5	15
TGTGCCAGCAGCCAAGAAGTGGGAACTAACTATGGCTACACCTTC	CASSQEVGTNYGYTF	NA	NA	TRBJ1-2	TRBV14	15
TGCGCCAGCTCTGGCAGCCAAGAGACCCAGTACTTC	CASSGSQETQYF	NA	NA	TRBJ2-5	TRBV5-1	12
TGCGCCAGCAGCACTCAGACAGTCAAAGAGACCCAGTACTTC	CASSTQTVKETQYF	NA	NA	TRBJ2-5	TRBV4-1	14
TGTGCCAGCAGCCCCACAGGGGCCCGCACAGATACGCAGTATTTT	CASSPTGARTDTQYF	TRBD1	few	TRBJ2-3	TRBV7-7	15
TGCAGCGTTGGTACAGGGACCAACCCGAATGAAAAACTGTTTTTT	CSVGTGTNPNEKLFF	NA	NA	TRBJ1-4	TRBV29-1	15
TGCGCCAGCAGCTTGGATTTGGGTAATGAGCAGTTCTTC	CASSLDLGNEQFF	NA	NA	TRBJ2-1	TRBV5-1	13
TGTGCCAGCAGCCTTGGTGGTGCAGGACTAACAGATACGCAGTATTTT	CASSLGGAGLTDTQYF	NA	NA	TRBJ2-3	TRBV5-6	16
TGTGCCAGCAGTTATGGGGGAGAGACCCAGTACTTC	CASSYGGETQYF	NA	few	TRBJ2-5	TRBV11-1	12
TGTGCCAGCAGTGGCTCCTCTCAGGGGGCCGGGGAGCTGTTTTTT	CASSGSSQGAGELFF	TRBD1	few	TRBJ2-2	TRBV6-1	15
TGTGCCAGCAGTGATTCGGGTTATGAGCAGTTCTTC	CASSDSGYEQFF	NA	NA	TRBJ2-1	TRBV2	12
TGTGCCAGCAGCCAGGGCGTTTCTGAAGCTTTCTTT	CASSQGVSEAFF	NA	few	TRBJ1-1	TRBV9	12
TGTGCCAGCAGTGAAAGGATAACATTTCACAATGAGCAGTTCTTC	CASSERITFHNEQFF	NA	NA	TRBJ2-1	TRBV6-1	15
TGTGCCAGCAGTTTGGTCTCTGGGGCCAACGTCCTGACTTTC	CASSLVSGANVLTF	NA	NA	TRBJ2-6	TRBV27	14
TGTGCCAGCAGCTTGGACAGGGTCGCTGAAGCTTTCTTT	CASSLDRVAEAFF	TRBD1	few	TRBJ1-1	TRBV7-2	13